The present T cell receptor (beta chain) was sequenced within a study of regulatory T cells in long-lasting Graves disease. Specified time point: newly diagnosed GD, antithyroid drugs for less than 3 months. From RNA extracted from PBMCs, the TCR library was made. Building of the TCR beta libraries involved iRepertoire HTBI primers and Arm-PCR of CDR3 regions. TCRdb re-called the multiplex PCR reads through MiXCR, storing one row per CDR3 protein. The table includes more than 350,000 distinct CDR3 sequences, 15% detected once. On this clonotype: Antigen: not known.

The junction had 6 bases not matched to a gene; V was cut back by 2 bases and J by 7 bases. The CDR3 contains 15 residues. Germline CDR1 SGHRS, CDR2 YFSETQ. General observations from the study: Patients with persistent disease shared 2,500 or so public clonotypes, outpacing the roughly 1,000 shared by new patients.

These same data were also listed under a study on T cells in Graves' hyperthyroidism and ophthalmopathy. That source adds: Aged 18 to 65, the patients had hyperthyroidism that was newly diagnosed and had lasted under 2 months. In simple terms, a model built on 13 V-J features told ophthalmopathy apart from stable hyperthyroidism.

The receptor comes from a young woman with Graves disease. This chain uses TRBV5-1 with TRBJ1-4; 9 bases agree with TRBD1. Source: peripheral blood mononuclear cells (PBMCs), taken at new diagnosis, from a patient treated with antithyroid drugs. CDR3 coding DNA: TGCGCCAGCAGCTTAACAGGGGGCGAGGGTGAAAAACTGTTTTTT. It codes for CASSLTGGEGEKLFF.